Listed here is a single TCR beta chain. Its antigen is not known. This CDR3 has 14 residues. CDR1 SGHRS and CDR2 YFSETQ come from the germline V gene. Trimming removed 6 bases from V and 6 bases from J; junction bases left unmatched: 7. This specimen comes from a study of spatial heterogeneity in lung cancer. Regarding the study as a whole: Mutation tallies in tumors tracked expanded intratumoral alpha and beta TCR counts.

Specified time point: sample taken at primary tumor resection. Whole RNA from tumor, nontumor lung or frozen PBMC was sequenced unsorted. TCRdb re-analysed the 5' RACE reads in MiXCR, keeping a single row per CDR3 protein. This table has around 800 distinct CDR3 sequences, approximately 15% appearing once. The source is a female donor with early-stage non-small cell lung cancer. V usage is TRBV5-1 and J usage is TRBJ1-2; 11 bases are a match to TRBD1. The sequencing used lung tumor tissue, collected at surgery. The DNA for the CDR3 is TGCGCCAGCAACTCCGGACAGGGGGCGGATGGCTACACCTTC. Its translation: CASNSGQGADGYTF.